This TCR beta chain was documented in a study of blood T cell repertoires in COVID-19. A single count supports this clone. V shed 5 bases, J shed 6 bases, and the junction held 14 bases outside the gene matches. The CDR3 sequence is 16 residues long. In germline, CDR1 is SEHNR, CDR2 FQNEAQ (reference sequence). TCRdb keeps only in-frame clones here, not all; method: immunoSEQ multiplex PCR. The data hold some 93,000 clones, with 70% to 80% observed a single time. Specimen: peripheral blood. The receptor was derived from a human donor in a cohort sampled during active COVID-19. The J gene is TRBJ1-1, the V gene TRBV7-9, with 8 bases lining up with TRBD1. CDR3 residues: CASSVGQDRVVAEAFF. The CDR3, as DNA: TGTGCCAGCAGCGTGGGGCAGGACAGGGTGGTGGCTGAAGCTTTCTTT.